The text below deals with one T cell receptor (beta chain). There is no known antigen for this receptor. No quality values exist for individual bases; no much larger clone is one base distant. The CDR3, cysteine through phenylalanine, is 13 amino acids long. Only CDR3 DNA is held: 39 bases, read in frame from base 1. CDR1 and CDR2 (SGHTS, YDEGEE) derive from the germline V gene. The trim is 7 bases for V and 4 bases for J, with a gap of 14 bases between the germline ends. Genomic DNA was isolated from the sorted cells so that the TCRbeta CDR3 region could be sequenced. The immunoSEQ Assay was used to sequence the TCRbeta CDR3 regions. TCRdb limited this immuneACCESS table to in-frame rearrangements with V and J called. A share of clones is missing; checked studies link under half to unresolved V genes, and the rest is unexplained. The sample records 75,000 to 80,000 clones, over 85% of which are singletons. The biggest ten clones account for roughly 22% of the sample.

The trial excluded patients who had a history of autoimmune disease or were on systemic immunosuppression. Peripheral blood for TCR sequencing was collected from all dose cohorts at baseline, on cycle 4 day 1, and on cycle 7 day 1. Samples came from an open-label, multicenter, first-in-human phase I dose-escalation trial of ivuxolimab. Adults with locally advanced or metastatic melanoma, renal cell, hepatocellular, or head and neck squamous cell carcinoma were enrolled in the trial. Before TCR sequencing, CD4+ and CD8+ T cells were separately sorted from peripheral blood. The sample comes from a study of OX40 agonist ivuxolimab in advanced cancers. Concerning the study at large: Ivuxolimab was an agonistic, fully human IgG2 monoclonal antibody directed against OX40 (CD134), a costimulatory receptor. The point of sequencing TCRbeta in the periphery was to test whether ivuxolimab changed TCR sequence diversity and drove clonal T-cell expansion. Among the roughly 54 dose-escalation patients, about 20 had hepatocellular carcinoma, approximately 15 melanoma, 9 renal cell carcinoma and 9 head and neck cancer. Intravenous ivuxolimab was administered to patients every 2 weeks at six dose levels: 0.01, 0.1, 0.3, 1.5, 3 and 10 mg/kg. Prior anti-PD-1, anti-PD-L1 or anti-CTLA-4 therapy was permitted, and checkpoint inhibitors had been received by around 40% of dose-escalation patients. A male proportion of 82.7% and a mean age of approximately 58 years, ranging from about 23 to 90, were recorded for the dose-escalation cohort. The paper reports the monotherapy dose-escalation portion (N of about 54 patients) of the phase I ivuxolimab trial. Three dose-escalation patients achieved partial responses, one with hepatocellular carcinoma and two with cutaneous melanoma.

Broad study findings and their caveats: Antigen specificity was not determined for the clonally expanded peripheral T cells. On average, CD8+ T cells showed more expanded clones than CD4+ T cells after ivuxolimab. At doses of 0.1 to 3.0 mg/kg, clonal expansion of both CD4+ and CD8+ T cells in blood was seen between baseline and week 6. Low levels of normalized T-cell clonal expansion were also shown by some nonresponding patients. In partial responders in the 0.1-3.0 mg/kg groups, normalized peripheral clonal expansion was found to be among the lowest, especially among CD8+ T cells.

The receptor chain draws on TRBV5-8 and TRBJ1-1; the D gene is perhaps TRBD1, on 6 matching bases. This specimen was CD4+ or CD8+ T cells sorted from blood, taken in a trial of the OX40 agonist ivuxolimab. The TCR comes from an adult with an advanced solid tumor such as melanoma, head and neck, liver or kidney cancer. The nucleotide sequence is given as TGTGCCAGCGGGCCCTGGGGGCCCACTGAAGCTTTCTTT. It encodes CASGPWGPTEAFF.